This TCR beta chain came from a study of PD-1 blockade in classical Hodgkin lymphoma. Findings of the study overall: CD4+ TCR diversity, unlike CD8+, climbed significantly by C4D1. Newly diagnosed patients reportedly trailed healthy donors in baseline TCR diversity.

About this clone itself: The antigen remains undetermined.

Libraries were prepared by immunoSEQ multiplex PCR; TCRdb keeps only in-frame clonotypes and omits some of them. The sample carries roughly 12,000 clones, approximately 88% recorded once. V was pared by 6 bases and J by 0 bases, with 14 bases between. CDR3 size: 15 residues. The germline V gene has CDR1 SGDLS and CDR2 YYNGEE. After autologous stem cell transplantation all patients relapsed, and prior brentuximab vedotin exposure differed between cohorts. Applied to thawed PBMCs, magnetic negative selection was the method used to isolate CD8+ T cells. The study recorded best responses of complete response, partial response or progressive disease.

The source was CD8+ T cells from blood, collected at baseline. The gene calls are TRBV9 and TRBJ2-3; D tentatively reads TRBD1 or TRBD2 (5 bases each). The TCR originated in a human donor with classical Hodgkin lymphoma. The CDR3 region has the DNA TGTGCCAGCACCTCGTGGGGCGGGAGCACAGATACGCAGTATTTT. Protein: CASTSWGGSTDTQYF.